These 25 T cell receptor beta chains were all obtained from the same sample, sequenced in a study of shared clonotypes between healthy human individuals. It was CD45RO-negative cells, positively selected for CCR7, that made up naive CD8 cells, with terminally differentiated effector memory CD45RA+ cells excluded. This table comes from immunoSEQ multiplex PCR, and its TCRdb copy is limited to in-frame clones, with some not included. The table shows roughly 2,000,000 clones, with 90% to 95% occurring only once. The sequenced material came from naive CD8+ T cells from PBMCs. These receptors came from a man aged 18 to 35 in good health. Some clones in this sample may be carry-over from other donors' samples.

The rearrangement links TRBV7-2 to TRBJ1-2, with a possible D match to TRBD1 (6 bases). The CDR3 totals 14 residues. Germline lookup yields CDR1 SGHTA and CDR2 FQGNSA. The V gene lost 3 bases and the J gene lost 5 bases, with 13 bases spanning the gap. CDR3 protein: CASSLTRDNYGYTF. CDR3 nucleotides: TGTGCCAGCAGCTTGACCAGGGACAATTATGGCTACACCTTC. The variable domain in full, completed from reference TRBV7-2 and TRBJ1-2, reads GAGVSQSPSNKVTEKGKDVELRCDPISGHTALYWYRQSLGQGLEFLIYFQGNSAPDKSGLPSDRFSAERTGGSVSTLTIQRTQQEDSAVYLCASSLTRDNYGYTFGSGTRLTVV.

V is TRBV29-1 and J is TRBJ2-7; TRBD1 aligns across 7 bases. This CDR3 contains 21 residues. CDR1 and CDR2 (germline): SQVTM, ANQGSEA. After removal of 4 bases from V and 1 base from J, the junction contained 28 bases not matched to a gene. CDR3 sequence: CSVVCGQAPSQARRGSYEQYF. CDR3 nucleotide sequence: TGCAGCGTTGTTTGCGGACAGGCTCCATCACAAGCCCGAAGGGGGTCCTACGAGCAGTACTTC.

This clone was seen only once. This chain uses TRBV28 with TRBJ1-5; a possible D gene is TRBD1 (5 bases). V lost 2 bases, J lost 6 bases, and 11 bases lay in between. Germline CDR1 is MDHEN and CDR2 is SYDVKM. The CDR3 loop spans 14 amino acids. CDR3 bases: TGTGCCAGCAGTTTAGGGGCAGGTTTTCAGCCCCAGCATTTT. This codes for CASSLGAGFQPQHF.

V usage is TRBV5-6 and J usage is TRBJ2-3; D is possibly TRBD2 (7 bases). The germline V gene encodes CDR1 SGHDT and CDR2 YYEEEE. The CDR3 runs to 15 residues. Trimming pared 4 bases from V and 2 bases from J, leaving 14 bases between. CDR3 coding DNA: TGTGCCAGCAGCAGTGGGGGGGGCCCCACAGATACGCAGTATTTT. Its protein is CASSSGGGPTDTQYF.

The chain uses TRBV19 and TRBJ2-2; D tentatively fits TRBD1 or TRBD2 (5 bases each). CDR1 LNHDA and CDR2 SQIVND come from the germline V gene (reference sequence). V was shortened by 8 bases and J by 4 bases, with 14 bases between the two germline ends. The CDR3 contains 14 residues. CDR3 DNA sequence: TGTGCCAGTCTTAACTCGAGGGGCACCGGGGAGCTGTTTTTT. Amino acid sequence: CASLNSRGTGELFF. The whole variable domain, remainder taken from reference TRBV19 and TRBJ2-2, is DGGITQSPKYLFRKEGQNVTLSCEQNLNHDAMYWYRQDPGQGLRLIYYSQIVNDFQKGDIAEGYSVSREKKESFPLTVTSAQKNPTAFYLCASLNSRGTGELFFGEGSRLTVL.

The chain carries TRBV23-1 and TRBJ1-5; D unresolved. TRBV23-1 is an ORF, and what it does is uncertain. Trimming took 8 bases from V and 9 from J, leaving 26 bases between them. CDR3 length: 16 amino acids. CDR3 DNA sequence: TGCGCCAGCGGACGACCCTATCTTGGACGCGCCAGGCCCCAGCATTTT. Translation gives CASGRPYLGRARPQHF.

As for this clone: Other DNA sequences within the sample encode an identical CDR3. This chain joins TRBV6-5 and TRBJ2-1; D gene uncertain. The germline V gene encodes CDR1 MNHEY and CDR2 SVGAGI. The CDR3 has 11 residues. Trimming pared 2 bases from V and 7 bases from J, leaving 3 bases between. CDR3 DNA sequence: TGTGCCAGCAGTTACGGGAATGAGCAGTTCTTC. It is translated as CASSYGNEQFF.

The table lists this clone with a count of one. CDR3 sequence (DNA): TGTGCCAGCAGCTTAAGGGACACCTATGGCTACACCTTC. It encodes CASSLRDTYGYTF. This chain uses TRBV7-8 with TRBJ1-2; maybe TRBD1 (6 bases). The germline V gene has CDR1 SGHVS and CDR2 FQNEAQ. The length of the CDR3 is 13 residues. V lost 2 bases to trimming and J lost 4 bases, with 8 bases between them.

CDR3 nucleotides: TGTGCCAGCACCGTTCGGGGCGGAATCGTTAAGCAGTACTTC. Translation: CASTVRGGIVKQYF. This rearrangement joins TRBV28 to TRBJ2-7, with D perhaps matching TRBD1 or TRBD2 (5 bases each). The CDR3 extends over 14 amino acids. The germline CDR1 and CDR2 sequences are MDHEN and SYDVKM. V lost 7 bases, J lost 8 bases, and 21 bases lay in between.

This chain uses TRBV21-1 with TRBJ2-7; the table assigns TRBD2, which was not confirmed against the DNA. TRBV21-1 is marked as a pseudogene. This CDR3 contains 16 residues. CDR3 sequence (DNA): TGTGCCAGCAGCGAGGGAGGGACTAGCGTAAACTACGAGCAGTACTTC. Translated, it gives CASSEGGTSVNYEQYF.

This chain connects TRBV9 to TRBJ2-1, with D perhaps matching TRBD1 (5 bases). Trimming shortened V by 4 bases and J by 7 bases, and 15 bases separated the two germline ends. Germline CDR1 and CDR2: SGDLS and YYNGEE. CDR3 length: 14 amino acids. The CDR3 is CASSSRQYGNEQFF. CDR3 sequence (DNA): TGTGCCAGCAGCTCGAGACAGTACGGTAATGAGCAGTTCTTC.

The chain joins TRBV19 to TRBJ2-1; 7 bases agree with TRBD2. Germline lookup yields CDR1 LNHDA and CDR2 SQIVND (reference sequence). The CDR3 extends over 15 amino acids. Losses at the gene ends were 6 bases for V and 5 bases for J; bases not matched to a gene: 10. As DNA, the CDR3 is TGTGCCAGTAGCCCCAAACTAGCGCAAGACAATGAGCAGTTCTTC. Its protein product is CASSPKLAQDNEQFF.

The gene calls are TRBV2 and TRBJ2-7; D ambiguous. CDR1 is SNHLY and CDR2 is FYNNEI in the germline V gene. The CDR3 extends over 16 amino acids. V lost 7 bases and J lost 0, with 19 bases in between. CDR3 in amino acids: CASIPEPGLSSYEQYF. In nucleotides, the CDR3 is TGTGCCAGCATACCGGAGCCGGGCCTTAGCTCCTACGAGCAGTACTTC.

The rearrangement uses TRBV9 and TRBJ2-1; D unclear. Trimming took off 0 bases at V and 8 bases at J, with 15 bases between the two ends. This CDR3 has 15 residues. The germline V gene has CDR1 SGDLS and CDR2 YYNGEE. The CDR3 DNA reads TGTGCCAGCAGCGTAGAAATTCAAGATGACGATGAGCAGTTCTTC. Amino acid sequence: CASSVEIQDDDEQFF.

The chain links TRBV7-9 to TRBJ1-4, with D tentatively TRBD1 (5 bases). The germline gives CDR1 SEHNR, CDR2 FQNEAQ (reference sequence). The CDR3 runs to 15 residues. V lost 5 bases to trimming and J lost 2 bases, with 12 bases between them. The CDR3 spells CASSQTGGTNEKLFF. Here the CDR3 DNA reads TGTGCCAGCAGCCAGACCGGGGGGACTAATGAAAAACTGTTTTTT.

This chain links TRBV27 with TRBJ2-2; perhaps TRBD1 as D (6 bases). This CDR3 has 16 amino acids. Per the germline V gene, CDR1 is MNHEY and CDR2 is SMNVEV (reference sequence). Deletions cut 5 bases from V and 7 bases from J, with 20 bases between. The CDR3 sequence: CASSPLPTGMGGELFF. The DNA for the CDR3 is TGTGCCAGCAGTCCGCTACCTACAGGGATGGGCGGGGAGCTGTTTTTT.

This chain links TRBV10-2 with TRBJ2-1; 10 bases agree with TRBD1. The germline CDR1 and CDR2 sequences are WSHSY and SAAADI. V lost 6 bases, J lost 4 bases, and 9 bases stayed unmatched. The CDR3 is made up of 16 amino acids. CDR3 in amino acids: CASSPTGGRIYNEQFF. CDR3 nucleotide sequence: TGCGCCAGCAGCCCGACAGGGGGCCGGATTTACAATGAGCAGTTCTTC.

V usage is TRBV7-8 and J usage is TRBJ2-2; unclear D gene. Germline CDR1 reads SGHVS; CDR2 reads FQNEAQ. The CDR3 sequence is 13 residues long. Trimming shortened V by 5 bases and J by 2 bases, and 6 bases separated the two germline ends. The CDR3 loop reads CASSGINTGELFF. The CDR3 DNA is TGTGCCAGCAGCGGGATAAACACCGGGGAGCTGTTTTTT.

The chain uses TRBV29-1 and TRBJ2-7; perhaps D is TRBD1 or TRBD2 (6 bases each). The germline V and J ends were trimmed by 7 bases and 2 bases, with 15 bases remaining between them. This CDR3 spans 13 amino acids. Germline assignment: CDR1 SQVTM and CDR2 ANQGSEA. This CDR3 is CSAVGGTTYEQYF. DNA for the CDR3: TGCAGCGCTGTTGGCGGGACAACCTACGAGCAGTACTTC.

V and J are TRBV6-5 and TRBJ1-1; D not certain. V shed 2 bases and J shed 8 bases, with 15 bases lying between them. The CDR3 loop spans 14 amino acids. Germline values: CDR1 MNHEY, CDR2 SVGAGI. CDR3 nucleotide sequence: TGTGCCAGCAGTTACCCCCCGGACGCAGGCGAAGCTTTCTTT. It yields the protein CASSYPPDAGEAFF.

The V call is TRBV6-5, the J call TRBJ1-2; 8 positions agree with TRBD1. J was trimmed by 2 bases and V by 3 bases; bases with no gene match: 5. The germline gives CDR1 MNHEY, CDR2 SVGAGI. The CDR3 spans 15 residues. The CDR3 DNA reads as TGTGCCAGCAGTTATTTGACAGGGGTAAACTATGGCTACACCTTC. It encodes CASSYLTGVNYGYTF.

This chain connects TRBV7-9 to TRBJ2-5, with 8 bases lining up with TRBD2. The germline gives CDR1 SEHNR, CDR2 FQNEAQ (reference sequence). This CDR3 has 16 amino acids. The V gene end was trimmed by 5 bases and the J gene end by 5 bases; junction bases not matched to a gene: 13. CDR3 DNA: TGTGCCAGCAGCCCACCCCGGGCGGGGGGCGTTGAGACCCAGTACTTC. It translates to CASSPPRAGGVETQYF.

This rearrangement joins TRBV2 to TRBJ2-7, with 7 bases that match TRBD1. Germline V lookup: CDR1 SNHLY, CDR2 FYNNEI. This CDR3 contains 15 residues. V dropped 3 bases and J dropped 2; count of bases not matched to a gene: 7. The CDR3 DNA sequence: TGTGCCAGCAGTGAGCTCACCGGGACAGCCTACGAGCAGTACTTC. Amino acids: CASSELTGTAYEQYF.

For this clone: The identical CDR3 is also encoded by other nucleotide sequences in the sample. V gene TRBV7-9 combines with J gene TRBJ2-7; TRBD2 aligns across 8 bases. The CDR3 extends over 14 amino acids. The ends lost 2 bases at V and 4 bases at J; junction bases unmatched: 4. Germline V gene lookup returns CDR1 SEHNR and CDR2 FQNEAQ (reference sequence). The CDR3 is CASSLSGSSYEQYF. CDR3 DNA: TGTGCCAGCAGCTTAAGCGGGAGCTCGTACGAGCAGTACTTC.

The genes are TRBV5-6 and TRBJ1-1; D is uncertain. The V end lost 4 bases, the J end lost 2 bases, and 15 bases lay between the germline ends. The CDR3 is made up of 15 amino acids. CDR1 SGHDT and CDR2 YYEEEE come from the germline V gene. The CDR3 DNA follows: TGTGCCAGCAGCCGCTGGTCGCGGACCAACACTGAAGCTTTCTTT. The encoded protein is CASSRWSRTNTEAFF.